A single sample gave rise to the 4 T cell receptor beta chains below, sequenced in a study of cytomegalovirus exposure and HLA in healthy donors. PCR involved 60 Vbeta and 13 Jbeta primers. Profiling relied on immunoSEQ multiplex PCR, and the TCRdb table lists in-frame clones only, not all of them. This sample carries roughly 110,000 clones, over 60% of them seen once, and the ten largest clones take roughly 6%. Sequenced: PBMCs. The receptors originated from a woman in her forties or fifties in good health and CMV-seropositive.

The J gene is TRBJ1-3, the V gene TRBV28, with D hard to call. Germline V gives CDR1 MDHEN, CDR2 SYDVKM. The ends were cut back, 6 bases at V and 0 bases at J, with 24 bases in the middle. This CDR3 spans 19 amino acids. The DNA of the CDR3 is TGTGCCAGCAGCCTATTGCCCTACTCTAAGAGCCGCTCTGGAAACACCATATATTTT. The encoded protein is CASSLLPYSKSRSGNTIYF.

The CDR3, as DNA: TGTGCCAGCAGCTTGGAGGGGGCTCGGGGCTACACCTTC. Translation gives CASSLEGARGYTF. J is TRBJ1-2 and V is TRBV5-4, with 7 bases lining up with TRBD1. Trimming cost V 0 bases and J 8 bases; bases outside gene matches: 4. This CDR3 spans 13 amino acids. CDR1 and CDR2 (germline): SGHNT, YYREEE (reference sequence).

The genes are TRBV10-3 and TRBJ2-2; 10 bases fit TRBD1. The CDR3 length is 15 residues. V trimming: 8 bases; J trimming: 6 bases; junction bases outside the gene matches: 9. CDR1 ENHRY and CDR2 SYGVKD come from the germline V gene. The CDR3 spells CAIGQGGRGAGELFF. Here the CDR3 DNA reads TGTGCCATCGGACAGGGGGGAAGGGGCGCCGGGGAGCTGTTTTTT.

The rearrangement uses TRBV6-5 and TRBJ1-2, with D tentatively TRBD1 (5 bases). This CDR3 region has 13 residues. Trimming removed 2 bases from V and 8 bases from J, with 12 bases in between. Per the germline V gene, CDR1 is MNHEY and CDR2 is SVGAGI. The CDR3 DNA is TGTGCCAGCAGTTACGCCACAGGTGGCGGCTACACCTTC. Translating it yields CASSYATGGGYTF.